These 25 T cell receptor beta chains came from one sample sequenced in a study of OX40 agonist ivuxolimab in advanced cancers. TCRdb's copy holds only in-frame clones and misses some; the assay was immunoSEQ multiplex PCR. The repertoire consists of approximately 76,000 clones, with about nine tenths occurring once and the leading ten covering 0.7% to 1%. This material consisted of CD4+ or CD8+ T cells sorted from blood, taken in a trial of the OX40 agonist ivuxolimab. The receptors stem from an adult with an advanced solid tumor such as melanoma, head and neck, liver or kidney cancer.

The chain employs TRBV28 and TRBJ1-2; 9 nucleotides match TRBD1. This CDR3 has 13 amino acids. From germline, CDR1 is MDHEN and CDR2 SYDVKM. With 10 bases clipped from V and 2 bases from J, the junction kept 5 bases outside the gene matches. The CDR3 DNA reads TGTGCCACCACAGGGGGCTGGAACTATGGCTACACCTTC. This encodes CATTGGWNYGYTF.

The chain carries TRBV27 and TRBJ2-1; D is ambiguous. Trimming stripped 2 bases from V and 2 bases from J, with 16 bases between. CDR3 length: 17 amino acids. Germline V lookup: CDR1 MNHEY, CDR2 SMNVEV (reference sequence). This CDR3 reads CASSLPPGRGPYNEQFF. In DNA, the CDR3 is TGTGCCAGCAGTTTACCCCCGGGCCGTGGCCCCTACAATGAGCAGTTCTTC.

The V call is TRBV5-1, the J call TRBJ1-1; no reliable D call. Trimming took off 4 bases at V and 0 bases at J, with 16 bases between the two ends. Looked up from germline, CDR1 is SGHRS and CDR2 is YFSETQ. This CDR3 comprises 16 residues. This CDR3 reads CASSRRSAPLNTEAFF. The CDR3 coding sequence is TGCGCCAGCAGCCGACGAAGTGCCCCCTTGAACACTGAAGCTTTCTTT. The complete variable domain, with remaining parts taken from reference TRBV5-1 and TRBJ1-1, reads KAGVTQTPRYLIKTRGQQVTLSCSPISGHRSVSWYQQTPGQGLQFLFEYFSETQRNKGNFPGRFSGRQFSNSRSEMNVSTLELGDSALYLCASSRRSAPLNTEAFFGQGTRLTVV.

The rearrangement uses TRBV19 and TRBJ1-5; TRBD1 aligns across 8 bases. This CDR3 region has 17 residues. CDR1 and CDR2 from the germline V gene are LNHDA and SQIVND (reference sequence). After removal of 5 bases from V and 2 bases from J, the junction contained 11 bases not matched to a gene. CDR3 sequence (DNA): TGTGCCAGTAGTCCAGGACAGGGTATGGTTGGCAATCAGCCCCAGCATTTT. This sequence encodes CASSPGQGMVGNQPQHF.

This clone was recorded a few times. This sequence joins TRBV28 and TRBJ2-3; 12 nucleotides match TRBD2. J was trimmed by 5 bases and V by 7 bases; bases with no gene match: 1. CDR3 length: 13 amino acids. From germline, CDR1 is MDHEN and CDR2 SYDVKM. CDR3 sequence: CASTSGGVDTQYF. In DNA form, the CDR3 reads TGTGCCAGCACTAGCGGGGGGGTAGATACGCAGTATTTT.

V usage is TRBV30 and J usage is TRBJ1-1, with 11 bases identical to TRBD1. This CDR3 is 13 amino acids long. Looked up from germline, CDR1 is GTSNPN and CDR2 is SVGIG (reference sequence). V dropped 5 bases and J dropped 5; count of bases not matched to a gene: 4. CDR3: CAWGGTGGTEAFF. As DNA, the CDR3 is TGTGCCTGGGGAGGGACAGGGGGAACTGAAGCTTTCTTT.

The chain has TRBV7-8 and TRBJ1-1, with TRBD1 matching 7 bases. The germline gives CDR1 SGHVS, CDR2 FQNEAQ. V lost 5 bases, J lost 1 base, and 10 bases stayed unmatched. The CDR3 is made up of 16 amino acids. The CDR3 region has the DNA TGTGCCAGCAGCCCGAACAGGGGCTATACGAACACTGAAGCTTTCTTT. Its protein is CASSPNRGYTNTEAFF.

The J gene is TRBJ2-2, the V gene TRBV15, with D possibly matching TRBD2 (5 bases). The V end was cut by 1 base, the J end by 0 bases, with 6 bases between. Germline CDR1 is LNHNV and CDR2 is YYDKDF (reference sequence). The length of the CDR3 is 15 residues. For the CDR3, the DNA is TGTGCCACCAGCAGAGGGGGAGCGAACACCGGGGAGCTGTTTTTT. Translating it yields CATSRGGANTGELFF.

This clone is a singleton in its sample. The J gene is TRBJ2-7, the V gene TRBV7-6; 9 bases are a match to TRBD2. The CDR3 spans 13 residues. From germline, CDR1 is SGHVS and CDR2 FNYEAQ. V shed 5 bases and J 4 bases; nucleotides not matched to a gene: 3. The CDR3 here is CASSQTSGYEQYF. CDR3 sequence (DNA): TGTGCCAGCAGCCAGACTAGCGGATACGAGCAGTACTTC. The whole variable domain, filled in from reference TRBV7-6 and TRBJ2-7, reads GAGVSQSPRYKVTKRGQDVALRCDPISGHVSLYWYRQALGQGPEFLTYFNYEAQQDKSGLPNDRFSAERPEGSISTLTIQRTEQRDSAMYRCASSQTSGYEQYFGPGTRLTVT.

V and J are TRBV7-8 and TRBJ2-7; tentative D call: TRBD1 (6 bases). The V gene lost 2 bases and the J gene lost 7 bases, with 12 bases spanning the gap. The germline CDR1 and CDR2 sequences are SGHVS and FQNEAQ. This CDR3 is 13 amino acids long. CDR3 sequence: CASSLMQGSEQYF. The CDR3, as DNA: TGTGCCAGCAGCTTAATGCAGGGGTCAGAGCAGTACTTC.

CDR3 sequence (DNA): TGTGCCAGCACGCCCGTGGATGAAAAACTGTTTTTT. Its translation is CASTPVDEKLFF. The chain joins TRBV2 to TRBJ1-4, with D unclear. The CDR3 is 12 amino acids. Germline V gene sequence: CDR1 SNHLY, CDR2 FYNNEI. V was shortened by 7 bases and J by 6 bases, with 9 bases between the two germline ends. Supplemented by reference TRBV2 and TRBJ1-4, the full variable domain reads EPEVTQTPSHQVTQMGQEVILRCVPISNHLYFYWYRQILGQKVEFLVSFYNNEISEKSEIFDDQFSVERPDGSNFTLKIRSTKLEDSAMYFCASTPVDEKLFFGSGTQLSVL.

The V call is TRBV19, the J call TRBJ2-1, with 8 bases lining up with TRBD1. Per the germline V gene, CDR1 is LNHDA and CDR2 is SQIVND (reference sequence). The CDR3 spans 16 residues. The ends lost 6 bases at V and 5 bases at J; junction bases unmatched: 12. CDR3 residues: CASSHPAHRGNNEQFF. In DNA form, the CDR3 reads TGTGCCAGTAGCCACCCAGCGCACAGGGGGAACAATGAGCAGTTCTTC.

The CDR3 protein is CASSPSSVGNNEQFF. As DNA, the CDR3 is TGCGCCAGCAGCCCCTCTAGCGTAGGGAACAATGAGCAGTTCTTC. The rearrangement links TRBV5-1 to TRBJ2-1, with D perhaps TRBD2 (6 bases). Trimming took off 4 bases at V and 5 bases at J, with 16 bases between the two ends. This CDR3 spans 15 amino acids. Germline V gene data show CDR1 as SGHRS and CDR2 as YFSETQ.

The chain has TRBV2 and TRBJ2-5, with D perhaps TRBD1 or TRBD2 (5 bases each). The J call is uncertain, as TRBJ2-7 better fits the DNA end. CDR1 is SNHLY and CDR2 is FYNNEI in the germline V gene. This CDR3 region has 14 residues. DNA of the CDR3: TGTGCCAGCAGTCAGGGACGGGACTCCTACGAGCAGTACTTC. Translation: CASSQGRDSYEQYF.

On this clone: Other DNA sequences in this specimen translate into the identical CDR3. This sequence joins TRBV9 and TRBJ1-1; perhaps TRBD1 as D (5 bases). CDR1 is SGDLS, CDR2 YYNGEE, per germline. This CDR3 is built from 14 residues. V lost 3 bases and J 4 bases, leaving 13 bases between the germline ends. CDR3 sequence reads: CASSAQGGGTEAFF. In DNA, the CDR3 is TGTGCCAGCAGCGCCCAGGGTGGGGGCACTGAAGCTTTCTTT.

In nucleotides, the CDR3 is TGTGCCATCAGCCGGACAGCCGACTCCTACGAGCAGTACTTC. This translates into CAISRTADSYEQYF. The chain combines TRBV10-3 with TRBJ2-7, with D possibly being TRBD1 (6 bases). V lost 6 bases and J lost 0, with 12 bases in between. Germline CDR1 and CDR2: ENHRY and SYGVKD. This CDR3 spans 14 amino acids.

This clone was detected only once. The chain recombines TRBV30 with TRBJ2-7; D might be TRBD1 (6 bases). The germline V and J ends were trimmed by 3 bases and 1 base, with 10 bases remaining between them. The CDR3 sequence is 13 residues long. Per the germline V gene, CDR1 is GTSNPN and CDR2 is SVGIG (reference sequence). The CDR3, as DNA: TGTGCCTGGAGGGGGGCCCCGTCCTACGAGCAGTACTTC. As protein: CAWRGAPSYEQYF.

The V and J genes are TRBV6-4 and TRBJ2-1; 9 bases are a match to TRBD2. This CDR3 comprises 14 residues. Per germline, CDR1 MRHNA and CDR2 SNTAGT. The J segment lost 11 bases and the V segment lost 0 bases, leaving 5 bases of the junction unmatched. In DNA, the CDR3 is TGTGCCAGCAGTGACTCTTGGACTAGCGTTCAGCAGTTCTTC. Its translation: CASSDSWTSVQQFF.

The J gene is TRBJ1-3, the V gene TRBV6-1; D perhaps matches TRBD1 (6 bases). The CDR3 is 15 amino acids. V was pared by 4 bases and J by 0 bases, with 10 bases between. The V gene's germline CDR1 is MNHNS and CDR2 SASEGT. The CDR3: CASSVWDTSGNTIYF. CDR3 coding DNA: TGTGCCAGCAGTGTTTGGGACACCTCTGGAAACACCATATATTTT.

V is TRBV5-4 and J is TRBJ2-3; 9 positions agree with TRBD2. The CDR3 consists of 15 residues. Looked up from germline, CDR1 is SGHNT and CDR2 is YYREEE (reference sequence). The V segment lost 7 bases and the J segment 2 bases; nucleotides outside the gene matches: 8. Here the CDR3 DNA reads TGTGCCAGCCACCCGGCGGGGGGGCCCACAGATACGCAGTATTTT. It is translated as CASHPAGGPTDTQYF.

The chain combines TRBV5-1 with TRBJ2-5, with 8 nucleotides matching TRBD1. V gave up 4 bases and J gave up 1 base; unmatched junction bases: 3. The CDR3 is 14 residues long. In germline, CDR1 is SGHRS, CDR2 YFSETQ. The CDR3 DNA follows: TGCGCCAGCAGCCCAGGACAGGGCCAAGAGACCCAGTACTTC. Encoded protein: CASSPGQGQETQYF.

This chain joins TRBV2 and TRBJ2-1, with 8 bases lining up with TRBD2. Looked up from germline, CDR1 is SNHLY and CDR2 is FYNNEI. The CDR3 spans 15 residues. With V trimmed by 4 bases and J by 7 bases, 9 bases remained unmatched. The CDR3: CASSGHGGGRNEQFF. Written as DNA, the CDR3 is TGTGCCAGCAGTGGACACGGGGGGGGTCGAAATGAGCAGTTCTTC.

The gene calls are TRBV19 and TRBJ1-4; no clear D gene. CDR3 length: 15 amino acids. Germline V gene lookup returns CDR1 LNHDA and CDR2 SQIVND (reference sequence). V lost 7 bases, J lost 4 bases, and 16 bases lay in between. The CDR3 is CASTSQGPLNEKLFF. The CDR3 DNA is TGTGCCAGTACCAGCCAAGGCCCCCTTAATGAAAAACTGTTTTTT. Combining the CDR3 with reference TRBV19 and TRBJ1-4 gives the whole variable domain DGGITQSPKYLFRKEGQNVTLSCEQNLNHDAMYWYRQDPGQGLRLIYYSQIVNDFQKGDIAEGYSVSREKKESFPLTVTSAQKNPTAFYLCASTSQGPLNEKLFFGSGTQLSVL.

In this sample, this clone turned up a few times. The V gene is TRBV18, the J gene TRBJ1-4; 8 bases agree with TRBD1. Germline trimming cut 6 bases from V and 8 bases from J; bases unmatched to any gene: 8. The CDR3 loop spans 14 amino acids. Germline values: CDR1 KGHSH, CDR2 LQKENI. CDR3 amino acids: CASSLDRVQEKLFF. In DNA form, the CDR3 reads TGTGCCAGCTCGCTGGACAGGGTGCAAGAAAAACTGTTTTTT.

The V gene is TRBV5-4, the J gene TRBJ2-4; 8 nucleotides agree with TRBD2. This CDR3 comprises 15 residues. Per germline, CDR1 SGHNT and CDR2 YYREEE (reference sequence). Trimming took 4 bases from V and 8 from J; bases not matched to a gene: 11. The CDR3 loop reads CASSPGGGASDIQYF. DNA for the CDR3: TGTGCCAGCAGCCCGGGGGGGGGCGCATCGGACATTCAGTACTTC.